Described below is a single T cell receptor beta chain sequence and its context. Its matching antigen is unknown. The data derive from a study of cytomegalovirus exposure and HLA in healthy donors. PCR amplification relied on 60 Vbeta primers (plus 13 Jbeta primers). Here immunoSEQ multiplex PCR was the method, and the copy in TCRdb shows in-frame clones only, minus some. This table has about 260,000 clones, about 83% appearing once. The CDR3 runs 13 residues. Unmatched junction bases numbered 4, after V lost 5 bases and J lost 4 bases. The germline gives CDR1 MNHEY, CDR2 SVGAGI. Points from the study as a whole: Accounts indicate the classifier identified cytomegalovirus status with strong specificity and sensitivity. Looking again later, the authors saw that most CMV-associated TCR beta chains seemed HLA-restricted. Analysis was performed later, and it showed HLA-associated TCR beta chains to be more clonally expanded than equally common others.

The chain uses TRBV6-5 and TRBJ1-1; TRBD1 aligns across 7 bases. Sequenced sample: PBMCs. This TCR was recovered from a woman aged 40 to 49 in good health and CMV-seropositive. The CDR3: CASSPNRGTEAFF. CDR3 in DNA: TGTGCCAGCAGTCCTAACAGGGGCACTGAAGCTTTCTTT.